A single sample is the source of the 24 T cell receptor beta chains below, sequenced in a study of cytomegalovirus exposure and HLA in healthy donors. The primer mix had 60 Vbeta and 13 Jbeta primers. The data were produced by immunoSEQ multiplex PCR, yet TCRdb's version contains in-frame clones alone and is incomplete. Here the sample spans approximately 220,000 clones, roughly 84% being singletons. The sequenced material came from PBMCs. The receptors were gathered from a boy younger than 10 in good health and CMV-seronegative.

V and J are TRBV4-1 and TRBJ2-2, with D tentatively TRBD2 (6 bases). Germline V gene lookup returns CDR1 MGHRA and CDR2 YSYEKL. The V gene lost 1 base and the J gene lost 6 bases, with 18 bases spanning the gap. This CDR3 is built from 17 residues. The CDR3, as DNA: TGCGCCAGCAGCCAAGGGCAGGTAACGGGAGTCGCCGGGGAGCTGTTTTTT. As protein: CASSQGQVTGVAGELFF.

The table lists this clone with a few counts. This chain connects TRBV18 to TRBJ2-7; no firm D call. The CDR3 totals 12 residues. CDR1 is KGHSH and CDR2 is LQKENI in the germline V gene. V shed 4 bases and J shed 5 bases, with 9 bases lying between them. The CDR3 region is CASSLYRDEQYF. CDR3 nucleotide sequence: TGTGCCAGCTCACTATACAGAGACGAGCAGTACTTC.

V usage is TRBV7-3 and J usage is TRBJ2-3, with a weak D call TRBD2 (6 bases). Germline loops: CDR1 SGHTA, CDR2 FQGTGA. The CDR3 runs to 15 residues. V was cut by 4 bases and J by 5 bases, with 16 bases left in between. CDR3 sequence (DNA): TGTGCCAGCAGCTCCGGACTAACTCAACAAGATACGCAGTATTTT. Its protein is CASSSGLTQQDTQYF.

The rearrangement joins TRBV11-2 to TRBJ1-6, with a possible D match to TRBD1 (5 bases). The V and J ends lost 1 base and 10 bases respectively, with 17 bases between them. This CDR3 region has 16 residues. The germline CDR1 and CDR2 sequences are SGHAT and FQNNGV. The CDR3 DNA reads TGTGCCAGCAGCTTAGTTAAGGGGAGGTTGGGATCACCCCTCCACTTT. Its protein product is CASSLVKGRLGSPLHF. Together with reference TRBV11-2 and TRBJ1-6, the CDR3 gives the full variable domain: EAGVAQSPRYKIIEKRQSVAFWCNPISGHATLYWYQQILGQGPKLLIQFQNNGVVDDSQLPKDRFSAERLKGVDSTLKIQPAKLEDSAVYLCASSLVKGRLGSPLHFGNGTRLTVT.

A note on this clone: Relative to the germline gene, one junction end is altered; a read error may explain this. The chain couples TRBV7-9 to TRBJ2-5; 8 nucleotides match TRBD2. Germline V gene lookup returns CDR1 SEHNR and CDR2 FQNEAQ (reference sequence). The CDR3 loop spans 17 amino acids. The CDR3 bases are TGTTCCAGCAGCACCACTCGTACGGCGGGAGGCCCGGAGACCCAGTACTTC. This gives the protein CSSSTTRTAGGPETQYF.

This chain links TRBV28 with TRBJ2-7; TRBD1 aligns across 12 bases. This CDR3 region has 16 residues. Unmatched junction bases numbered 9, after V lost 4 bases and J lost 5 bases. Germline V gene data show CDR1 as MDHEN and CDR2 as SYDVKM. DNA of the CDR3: TGTGCCAGCAGTTCCCCGGGACAGGGGGCGCCCGACGAGCAGTACTTC. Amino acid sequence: CASSSPGQGAPDEQYF.

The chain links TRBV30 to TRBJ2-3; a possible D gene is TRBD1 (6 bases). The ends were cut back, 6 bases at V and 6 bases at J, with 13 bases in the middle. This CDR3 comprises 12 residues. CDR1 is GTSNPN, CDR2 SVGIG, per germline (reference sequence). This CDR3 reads CACVGAGDTQYF. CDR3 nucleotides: TGTGCCTGTGTGGGGGCAGGGGATACGCAGTATTTT. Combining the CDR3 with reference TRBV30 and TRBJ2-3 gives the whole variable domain SQTIHQWPATLVQPVGSPLSLECTVEGTSNPNLYWYRQAAGRGLQLLFYSVGIGQISSEVPQNLSASRPQDRQFILSSKKLLLSDSGFYLCACVGAGDTQYFGPGTRLTVL.

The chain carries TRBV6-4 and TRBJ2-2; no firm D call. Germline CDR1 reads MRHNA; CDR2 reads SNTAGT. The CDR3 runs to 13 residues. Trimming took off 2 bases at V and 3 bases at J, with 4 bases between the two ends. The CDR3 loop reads CASSDTDTGELFF. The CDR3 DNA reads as TGTGCCAGCAGTGACACGGACACCGGGGAGCTGTTTTTT.

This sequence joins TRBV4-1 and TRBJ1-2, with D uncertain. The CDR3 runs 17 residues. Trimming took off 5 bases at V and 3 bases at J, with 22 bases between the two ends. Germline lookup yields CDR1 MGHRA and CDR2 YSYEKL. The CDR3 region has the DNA TGCGCCAGCAGCGGAAGAGATGGACGGACTCTTCACTATGGCTACACCTTC. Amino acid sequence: CASSGRDGRTLHYGYTF.

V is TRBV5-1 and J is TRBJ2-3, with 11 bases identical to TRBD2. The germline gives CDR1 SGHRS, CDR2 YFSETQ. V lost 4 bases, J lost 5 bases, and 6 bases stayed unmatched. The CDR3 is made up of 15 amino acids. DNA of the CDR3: TGCGCCAGCAGCACCTCCGGGACTAGCGGAGATACGCAGTATTTT. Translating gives CASSTSGTSGDTQYF.

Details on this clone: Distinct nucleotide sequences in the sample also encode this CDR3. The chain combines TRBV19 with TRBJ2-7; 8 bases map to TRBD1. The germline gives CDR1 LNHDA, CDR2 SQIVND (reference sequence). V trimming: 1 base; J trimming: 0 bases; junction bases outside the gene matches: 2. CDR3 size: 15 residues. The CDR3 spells CASSIAGQGSYEQYF. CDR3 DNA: TGTGCCAGTAGTATAGCCGGACAGGGCTCCTACGAGCAGTACTTC. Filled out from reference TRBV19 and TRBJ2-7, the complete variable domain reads DGGITQSPKYLFRKEGQNVTLSCEQNLNHDAMYWYRQDPGQGLRLIYYSQIVNDFQKGDIAEGYSVSREKKESFPLTVTSAQKNPTAFYLCASSIAGQGSYEQYFGPGTRLTVT.

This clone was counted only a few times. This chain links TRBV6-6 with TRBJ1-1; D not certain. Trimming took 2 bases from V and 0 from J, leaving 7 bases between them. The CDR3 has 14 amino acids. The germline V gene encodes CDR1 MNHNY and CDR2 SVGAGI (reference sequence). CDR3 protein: CASSYGQLNTEAFF. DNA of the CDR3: TGTGCCAGCAGTTACGGTCAGTTGAACACTGAAGCTTTCTTT.

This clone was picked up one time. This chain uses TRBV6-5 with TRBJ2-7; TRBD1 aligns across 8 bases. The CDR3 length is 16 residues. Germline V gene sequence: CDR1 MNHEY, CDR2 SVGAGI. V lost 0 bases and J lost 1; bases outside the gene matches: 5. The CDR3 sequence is CASSYSPTGGSYEQYF. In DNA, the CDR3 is TGTGCCAGCAGTTACTCGCCAACAGGGGGTTCCTACGAGCAGTACTTC.

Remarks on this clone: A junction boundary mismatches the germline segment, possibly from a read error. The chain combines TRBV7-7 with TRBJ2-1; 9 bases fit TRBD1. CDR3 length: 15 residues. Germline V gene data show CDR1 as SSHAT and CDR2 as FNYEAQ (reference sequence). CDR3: CASSSDRGAYNEQFF. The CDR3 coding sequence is TGTGCTAGCAGCTCGGACAGGGGAGCCTACAATGAGCAGTTCTTC. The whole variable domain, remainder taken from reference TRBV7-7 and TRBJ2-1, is GAGVSQSPRYKVTKRGQDVTLRCDPISSHATLYWYQQALGQGPEFLTYFNYEAQPDKSGLPSDRFSAERPEGSISTLTIQRTEQRDSAMYRCASSSDRGAYNEQFFGPGTRLTVL.

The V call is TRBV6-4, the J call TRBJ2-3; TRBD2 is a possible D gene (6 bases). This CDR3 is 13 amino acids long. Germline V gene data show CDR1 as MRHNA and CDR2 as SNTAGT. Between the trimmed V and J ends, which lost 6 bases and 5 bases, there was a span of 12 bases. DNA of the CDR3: TGTGCCAGCAGCCTACTAGCCCAAGATACGCAGTATTTT. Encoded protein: CASSLLAQDTQYF.

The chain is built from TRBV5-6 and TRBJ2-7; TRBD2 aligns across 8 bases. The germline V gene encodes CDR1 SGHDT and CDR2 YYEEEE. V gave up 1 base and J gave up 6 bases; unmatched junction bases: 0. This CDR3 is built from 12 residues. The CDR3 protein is CASSLLAGEQYF. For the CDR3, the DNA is TGTGCCAGCAGCTTGCTAGCGGGCGAGCAGTACTTC.

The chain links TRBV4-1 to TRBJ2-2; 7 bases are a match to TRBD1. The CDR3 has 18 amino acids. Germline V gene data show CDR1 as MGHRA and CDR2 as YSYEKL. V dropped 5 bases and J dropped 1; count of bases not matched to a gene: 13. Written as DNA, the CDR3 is TGCGCCAGCAGCTATACAGGGGCAAGGTTGTGGAACACCGGGGAGCTGTTTTTT. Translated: CASSYTGARLWNTGELFF.

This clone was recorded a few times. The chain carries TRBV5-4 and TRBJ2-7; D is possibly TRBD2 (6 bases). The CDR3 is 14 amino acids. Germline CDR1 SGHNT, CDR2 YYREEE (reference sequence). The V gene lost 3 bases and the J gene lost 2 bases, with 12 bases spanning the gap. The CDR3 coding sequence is TGTGCCAGCAGCTCCCCTCTAGCGCCCTACGAGCAGTACTTC. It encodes CASSSPLAPYEQYF. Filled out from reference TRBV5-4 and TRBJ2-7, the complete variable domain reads ETGVTQSPTHLIKTRGQQVTLRCSSQSGHNTVSWYQQALGQGPQFIFQYYREEENGRGNFPPRFSGLQFPNYSSELNVNALELDDSALYLCASSSPLAPYEQYFGPGTRLTVT.

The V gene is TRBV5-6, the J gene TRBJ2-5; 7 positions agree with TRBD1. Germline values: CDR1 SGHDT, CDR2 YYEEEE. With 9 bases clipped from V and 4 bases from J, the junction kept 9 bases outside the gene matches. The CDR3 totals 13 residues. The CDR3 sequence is CATEDRDRETQYF. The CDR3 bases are TGTGCCACGGAAGACAGGGACCGAGAGACCCAGTACTTC.

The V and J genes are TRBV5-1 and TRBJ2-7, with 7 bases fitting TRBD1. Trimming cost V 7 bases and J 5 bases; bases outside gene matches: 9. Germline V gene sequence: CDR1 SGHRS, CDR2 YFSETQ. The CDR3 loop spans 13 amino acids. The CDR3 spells CASGPGTADEQYF. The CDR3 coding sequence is TGCGCCAGCGGGCCCGGGACAGCCGACGAGCAGTACTTC.

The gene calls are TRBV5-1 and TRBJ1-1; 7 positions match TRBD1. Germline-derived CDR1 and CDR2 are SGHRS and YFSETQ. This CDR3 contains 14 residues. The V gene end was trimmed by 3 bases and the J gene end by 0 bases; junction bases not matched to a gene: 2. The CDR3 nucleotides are TGCGCCAGCAGCTCTACAGGGGTGAACACTGAAGCTTTCTTT. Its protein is CASSSTGVNTEAFF.

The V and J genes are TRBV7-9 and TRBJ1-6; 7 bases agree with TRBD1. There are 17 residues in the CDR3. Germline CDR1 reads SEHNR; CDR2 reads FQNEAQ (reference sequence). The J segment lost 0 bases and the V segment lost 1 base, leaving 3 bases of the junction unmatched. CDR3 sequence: CASSLGQGTSYNSPLHF. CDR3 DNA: TGTGCCAGCAGCTTAGGACAGGGAACCTCCTATAATTCACCCCTCCACTTT.

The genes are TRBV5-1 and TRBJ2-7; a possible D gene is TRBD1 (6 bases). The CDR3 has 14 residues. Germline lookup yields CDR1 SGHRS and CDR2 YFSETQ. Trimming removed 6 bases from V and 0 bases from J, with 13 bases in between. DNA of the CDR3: TGCGCCAGCAAGTCAGGACAGAGCTCCTACGAGCAGTACTTC. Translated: CASKSGQSSYEQYF.

CDR3 coding DNA: TGTGCCAGCAGCTTAGGCCTAGCGGGGAAGTGGCAGTACTTC. Amino acid sequence: CASSLGLAGKWQYF. The chain carries TRBV11-2 and TRBJ2-7; 9 nucleotides line up with TRBD2. Trimming cost V 1 base and J 9 bases; bases outside gene matches: 7. This CDR3 region has 14 residues. Germline V gene lookup returns CDR1 SGHAT and CDR2 FQNNGV. Complete variable domain (other parts from reference TRBV11-2 and TRBJ2-7): EAGVAQSPRYKIIEKRQSVAFWCNPISGHATLYWYQQILGQGPKLLIQFQNNGVVDDSQLPKDRFSAERLKGVDSTLKIQPAKLEDSAVYLCASSLGLAGKWQYFGPGTRLTVT.